This entry concerns a single TCR beta chain. Libraries were prepared by immunoSEQ multiplex PCR; TCRdb keeps only in-frame clonotypes and omits some of them. The sample records approximately 300,000 clones, about 90% being singletons. These data originate in a study of blood T cell repertoires in COVID-19. Study-level background: COVID-19 samples from acute and convalescent phases originated in the United States, Italy and Spain.

The sequenced sample consisted of peripheral blood. This sequence originates from a woman aged 25 to 39 with COVID-19, enrolled during active disease.

The CDR3, as DNA: TGTGCCAGCAGCTTACTCGGTTCAAATCAGCCCCAGCATTTT. Its translation: CASSLLGSNQPQHF. The chain couples TRBV7-2 to TRBJ1-5; D remains unclear. Trimming left V 2 bases short and J 4 bases short, with 9 bases between. This CDR3 is built from 14 residues. The germline CDR1 and CDR2 sequences are SGHTA and FQGNSA. Supplemented by reference TRBV7-2 and TRBJ1-5, the full variable domain reads GAGVSQSPSNKVTEKGKDVELRCDPISGHTALYWYRQSLGQGLEFLIYFQGNSAPDKSGLPSDRFSAERTGGSVSTLTIQRTQQEDSAVYLCASSLLGSNQPQHFGDGTRLSIL.